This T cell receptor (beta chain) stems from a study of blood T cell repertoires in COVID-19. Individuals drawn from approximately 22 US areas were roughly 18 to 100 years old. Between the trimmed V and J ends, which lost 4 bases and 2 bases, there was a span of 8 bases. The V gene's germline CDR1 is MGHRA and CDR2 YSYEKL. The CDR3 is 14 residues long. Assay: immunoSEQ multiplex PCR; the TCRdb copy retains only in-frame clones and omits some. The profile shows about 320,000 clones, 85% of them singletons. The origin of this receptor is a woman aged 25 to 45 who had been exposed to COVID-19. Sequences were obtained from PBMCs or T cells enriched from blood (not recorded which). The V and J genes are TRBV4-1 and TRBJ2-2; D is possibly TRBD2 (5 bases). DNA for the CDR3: TGCGCCAGCAGCCTAAGCGGTAACACCGGGGAGCTGTTTTTT. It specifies CASSLSGNTGELFF.